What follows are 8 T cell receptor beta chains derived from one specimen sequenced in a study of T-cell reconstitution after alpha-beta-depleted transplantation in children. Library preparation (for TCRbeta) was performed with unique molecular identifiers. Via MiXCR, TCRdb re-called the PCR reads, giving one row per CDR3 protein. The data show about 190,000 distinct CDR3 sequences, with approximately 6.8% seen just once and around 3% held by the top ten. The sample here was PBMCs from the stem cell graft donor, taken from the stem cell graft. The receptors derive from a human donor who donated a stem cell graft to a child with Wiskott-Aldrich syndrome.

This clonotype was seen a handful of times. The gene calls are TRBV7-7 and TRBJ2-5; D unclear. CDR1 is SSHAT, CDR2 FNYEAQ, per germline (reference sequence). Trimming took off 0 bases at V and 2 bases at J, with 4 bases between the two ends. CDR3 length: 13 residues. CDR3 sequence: CASSLALQETQYF. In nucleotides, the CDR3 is TGTGCCAGCAGCTTAGCCCTTCAAGAGACCCAGTACTTC.

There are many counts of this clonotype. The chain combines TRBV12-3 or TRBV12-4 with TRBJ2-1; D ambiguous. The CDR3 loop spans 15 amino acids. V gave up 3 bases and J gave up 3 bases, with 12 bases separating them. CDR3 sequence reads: CASSFTDQSYNEQFF. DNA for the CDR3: TGTGCCAGCAGTTTTACCGACCAAAGCTACAATGAGCAGTTCTTC.

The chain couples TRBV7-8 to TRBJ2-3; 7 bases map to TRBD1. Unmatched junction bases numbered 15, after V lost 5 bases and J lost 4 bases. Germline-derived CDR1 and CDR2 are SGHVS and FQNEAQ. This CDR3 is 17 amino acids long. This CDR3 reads CASSAFRDSGGADTQYF. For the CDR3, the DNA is TGTGCCAGCAGCGCATTCCGGGACAGCGGAGGTGCAGATACGCAGTATTTT.

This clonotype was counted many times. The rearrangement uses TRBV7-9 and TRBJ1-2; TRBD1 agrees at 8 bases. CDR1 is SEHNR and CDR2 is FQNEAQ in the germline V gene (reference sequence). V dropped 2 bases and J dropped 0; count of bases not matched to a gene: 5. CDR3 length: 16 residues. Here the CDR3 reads CASSLFGRGPNYGYTF. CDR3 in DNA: TGTGCCAGCAGCTTATTTGGCAGGGGGCCTAACTATGGCTACACCTTC.

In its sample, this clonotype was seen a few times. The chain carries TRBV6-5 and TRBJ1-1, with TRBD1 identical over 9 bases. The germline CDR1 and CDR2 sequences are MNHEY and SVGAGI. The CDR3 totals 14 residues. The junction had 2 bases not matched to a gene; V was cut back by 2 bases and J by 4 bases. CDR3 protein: CASSYGTGTTEAFF. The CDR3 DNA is TGTGCCAGCAGTTACGGGACAGGGACCACTGAAGCTTTCTTT.

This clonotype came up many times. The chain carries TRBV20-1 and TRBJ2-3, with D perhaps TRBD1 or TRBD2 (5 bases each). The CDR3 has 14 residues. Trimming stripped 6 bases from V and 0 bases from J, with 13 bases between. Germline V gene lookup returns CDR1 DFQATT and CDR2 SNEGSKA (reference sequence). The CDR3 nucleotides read TGCAGTGCAACCGGGACCTCTAGCACAGATACGCAGTATTTT. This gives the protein CSATGTSSTDTQYF.

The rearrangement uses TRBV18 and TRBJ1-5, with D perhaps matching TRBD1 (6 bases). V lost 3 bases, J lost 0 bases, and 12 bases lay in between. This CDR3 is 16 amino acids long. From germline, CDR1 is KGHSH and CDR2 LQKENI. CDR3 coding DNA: TGTGCCAGCTCACCGGGGACACCCGGTAGCAATCAGCCCCAGCATTTT. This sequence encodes CASSPGTPGSNQPQHF.

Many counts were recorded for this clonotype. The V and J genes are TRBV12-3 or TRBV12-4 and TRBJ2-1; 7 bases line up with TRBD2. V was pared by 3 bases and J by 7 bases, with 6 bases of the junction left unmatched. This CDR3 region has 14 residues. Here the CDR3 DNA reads TGTGCCAGCAGTTTGAAAGCGGGGCTGAATGAGCAGTTCTTC. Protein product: CASSLKAGLNEQFF.